The clone carrying this T cell receptor (beta chain) was seen ten or more times. The antigen remains unidentified. This sample was taken from a study of CD8+CD57+ T cells in acquired aplastic anemia. For the study at large: Each DNA sample taken from sorted CD4+ and CD8+ cells came to around 2.9 ug on average. Study conclusions and caveats: Controls did not differ significantly from patients in CD8+ Simpson's diversity. The number of CD8+ CDR3 sequences shared by patients and controls was approximately 30.

Patients selected for sequencing had displayed CD8+CD57+ cell expansion by flow cytometry. Diagnosis of severe acquired aplastic anemia applied to all patients. This CDR3 has 13 residues. CDR1 and CDR2 from the germline V gene are MNHEY and SVGEGT. Trimming shortened V by 6 bases and J by 1 base, and 10 bases separated the two germline ends. The TCR beta profiling, which covered VDJ combination and CDR3 sequence, was carried out using genomic DNA as the template. TCRdb independently ran MiXCR on the reads; one entry per CDR3 protein. The sample lists 250,000 to 300,000 distinct CDR3 sequences, approximately 57% occurring once.

The chain recombines TRBV6-2 or TRBV6-3 with TRBJ2-7; a weak D match, TRBD2 (5 bases). The receptor's source is a human donor with aplastic anemia. Material for sequencing was sorted CD4+, CD8+, or CD8+CD57+ T cells (not recorded which) from PBMCs. CDR3 sequence: CASSPSGSYEQYF. The DNA for the CDR3 is TGTGCCAGCAGCCCCAGCGGATCCTACGAGCAGTACTTC.